These 2 T cell receptor beta chains were sequenced from one sample in a study of blood T cells in healthy people across ages. The second PCR ran about 6 to 12 cycles with a sample-barcoded 5' primer and J-beta primers. TCRdb fed the 5' RACE reads into MiXCR, producing one record per CDR3 protein. The sample contains about 1.7 million distinct CDR3 sequences, about 28% of which appear only once. The sample taken for sequencing was blood. These receptors were collected from a woman in her 30s in good health.

This clonotype was observed a handful of times. The chain combines TRBV25-1 with TRBJ2-5, with 14 bases fitting TRBD2. The CDR3 contains 17 residues. The V and J ends lost 2 bases and 2 bases, in that order; junction bases with no gene match: 4. Germline CDR1 MGHDK, CDR2 SYGVNS. The CDR3 loop reads CASSERLAGGSQETQYF. CDR3 sequence (DNA): TGTGCCAGCAGTGAAAGACTAGCGGGGGGGTCGCAAGAGACCCAGTACTTC.

The chain joins TRBV7-2 to TRBJ2-5; D is possibly TRBD2 (5 bases). The germline gives CDR1 SGHTA, CDR2 FQGNSA. V was shortened by 1 base and J by 1 base, with 7 bases between the two germline ends. This CDR3 is built from 14 residues. Written as DNA, the CDR3 is TGTGCCAGCAGCTTAGACGGGATCCAAGAGACCCAGTACTTC. Translation gives CASSLDGIQETQYF.